The 5 T cell receptor beta chains below come from one sample, sequenced in a study of T cell responses to AZD1222 COVID-19 vaccine. The assay was immunoSEQ multiplex PCR, and TCRdb's table has in-frame clones only and misses some. The table shows approximately 100,000 clones, with around 86% occurring only once. The specimen was peripheral blood, collected 28 days after the second dose of the MenACWY control vaccine. These receptors came from an adult who received the MenACWY meningococcal vaccine as a control.

The chain joins TRBV19 to TRBJ1-2; D remains unclear. Looked up from germline, CDR1 is LNHDA and CDR2 is SQIVND (reference sequence). The V and J ends lost 3 bases and 4 bases respectively, with 9 bases between them. The CDR3 consists of 13 residues. The CDR3 coding sequence is TGTGCCAGTAGTATTGGGCTGAGCTATGGCTACACCTTC. Protein: CASSIGLSYGYTF.

The chain carries TRBV7-3 and TRBJ1-1, with D maybe TRBD1 (6 bases). The V end was cut by 2 bases, the J end by 0 bases, with 10 bases between. This CDR3 contains 15 residues. CDR1 is SGHTA, CDR2 FQGTGA, per germline. CDR3 nucleotide sequence: TGTGCCAGCAGCTTATTAGGGGGGGTGAACACTGAAGCTTTCTTT. Its protein product is CASSLLGGVNTEAFF.

The V gene is TRBV10-2, the J gene TRBJ1-2, with unresolved D. The V end lost 3 bases, the J end lost 0 bases, and 8 bases lay between the germline ends. The germline V gene has CDR1 WSHSY and CDR2 SAAADI. This CDR3 contains 14 residues. The CDR3 bases are TGCGCCAGCAGTGAACCACGGGCTAACTATGGCTACACCTTC. As protein: CASSEPRANYGYTF.

The J gene is TRBJ2-3, the V gene TRBV19; 7 bases agree with TRBD2. The germline V gene encodes CDR1 LNHDA and CDR2 SQIVND (reference sequence). The CDR3 has 15 amino acids. V lost 10 bases to trimming and J lost 2 bases; unmatched junction nucleotides: 12. CDR3 sequence: CATGPSGQTTDTQYF. The CDR3 region has the DNA TGTGCCACTGGCCCTAGCGGACAAACCACAGATACGCAGTATTTT.

A word on this clone: The same CDR3 can be traced to other DNA sequences in this sample. The rearrangement links TRBV29-1 to TRBJ1-2; D is unclear. Per the germline V gene, CDR1 is SQVTM and CDR2 is ANQGSEA. The V end was cut by 4 bases, the J end by 2 bases, with 8 bases between. The CDR3 sequence is 12 residues long. CDR3: CSVGEGNYGYTF. The CDR3 nucleotides read TGCAGCGTTGGAGAAGGGAACTATGGCTACACCTTC.